Below, 20 T cell receptor beta chains from the same sample are listed, as sequenced in a study of cytomegalovirus exposure and HLA in healthy donors. PCR employed 60 Vbeta and 13 Jbeta primers. Assay: immunoSEQ multiplex PCR; the TCRdb copy retains only in-frame clones and omits some. Here the sample spans 200,000 to 250,000 clones, 77% being singletons. Input material: PBMCs. These receptors were collected from a woman aged 55-69 years in good health and CMV-seropositive.

The chain links TRBV19 to TRBJ2-1; D gene ambiguous. Trimming shortened V by 6 bases and J by 4 bases, and 19 bases separated the two germline ends. The CDR3 sequence is 16 residues long. Germline V gives CDR1 LNHDA, CDR2 SQIVND (reference sequence). The CDR3 nucleotides are TGTGCCAGTAGCGGCGGCGCACGCTCGCGGTACAATGAGCAGTTCTTC. Protein product: CASSGGARSRYNEQFF.

The chain carries TRBV19 and TRBJ2-5; tentative D call: TRBD2 (6 bases). Germline loops: CDR1 LNHDA, CDR2 SQIVND (reference sequence). CDR3 length equals 15 residues. The ends were cut back, 1 base at V and 5 bases at J, with 14 bases in the middle. CDR3 DNA sequence: TGTGCCAGTAGTATAGTGACGGGGGAAGGCGAGACCCAGTACTTC. It codes for CASSIVTGEGETQYF.

Of note for this clone: Its ends do not fully match the called genes, so a read error is possible. This sequence joins TRBV7-9 and TRBJ2-1; D not certain. The length of the CDR3 is 10 residues. The V gene's germline CDR1 is SEHNR and CDR2 FQNEAQ (reference sequence). CDR3 amino acids: CSSSLYEQFF. CDR3 bases: TGTTCCAGCAGCCTGTATGAGCAGTTCTTC. The full variable domain, rest sourced from reference TRBV7-9 and TRBJ2-1, is DTGVSQNPRHKITKRGQNVTFRCDPISEHNRLYWYRQTLGQGPEFLTYFQNEAQLEKSRLLSDRFSAERPKGSFSTLEIQRTEQGDSAMYLCSSSLYEQFFGPGTRLTVL.

This clone was observed a single time. The chain joins TRBV5-1 to TRBJ1-4; TRBD1 agrees at 7 bases. V gave up 4 bases and J gave up 5 bases; unmatched junction bases: 5. CDR1 and CDR2 (germline): SGHRS, YFSETQ. The CDR3 covers 14 residues. The CDR3 sequence: CASSTGEGNEKLFF. CDR3 in DNA: TGCGCCAGCAGCACAGGGGAAGGGAATGAAAAACTGTTTTTT.

The genes are TRBV7-9 and TRBJ1-4; TRBD1 matches at 7 bases. The CDR3 is 14 residues long. In germline, CDR1 is SEHNR, CDR2 FQNEAQ (reference sequence). J gave up 8 bases and V 1 base, and 4 bases lay outside the gene matches. The CDR3 coding sequence is TGTGCCAGCAGCTTAGGGACAGGCGCCGAAAAACTGTTTTTT. It is translated as CASSLGTGAEKLFF. Full variable domain (outside the CDR3, taken from reference TRBV7-9 and TRBJ1-4): DTGVSQNPRHKITKRGQNVTFRCDPISEHNRLYWYRQTLGQGPEFLTYFQNEAQLEKSRLLSDRFSAERPKGSFSTLEIQRTEQGDSAMYLCASSLGTGAEKLFFGSGTQLSVL.

The chain couples TRBV2 to TRBJ2-7; TRBD1 agrees at 10 bases. J was trimmed by 3 bases and V by 4 bases; bases with no gene match: 0. The CDR3 runs 13 residues. Germline values: CDR1 SNHLY, CDR2 FYNNEI. CDR3 in DNA: TGTGCCAGCAGTGGGACAGGGGGCTACGAGCAGTACTTC. The encoded protein is CASSGTGGYEQYF.

J is TRBJ1-1 and V is TRBV5-5, with D tentatively TRBD1 (6 bases). Germline loops: CDR1 SGHKS, CDR2 YYEKEE (reference sequence). The V and J ends lost 4 bases and 4 bases respectively, with 17 bases between them. The CDR3 totals 15 residues. The CDR3 loop reads CASSLGAQQGTEAFF. DNA of the CDR3: TGTGCCAGCAGCCTGGGGGCCCAACAGGGCACTGAAGCTTTCTTT.

V gene TRBV7-6 combines with J gene TRBJ2-2; possibly TRBD2 for D (6 bases). V lost 1 base and J 0 bases, leaving 9 bases between the germline ends. Germline loops: CDR1 SGHVS, CDR2 FNYEAQ. CDR3 length: 16 amino acids. The CDR3 DNA is TGTGCCAGCAGCTTAGAGTTAGCGGCGAACACCGGGGAGCTGTTTTTT. It codes for CASSLELAANTGELFF.

This clone was recorded only once. The V call is TRBV5-1, the J call TRBJ2-7; TRBD2 matches 9 bases. The CDR3 is 18 residues long. The V gene end was trimmed by 3 bases and the J gene end by 0 bases; junction bases not matched to a gene: 13. The germline gives CDR1 SGHRS, CDR2 YFSETQ. The CDR3 coding sequence is TGCGCCAGCAGCTCAAATTTCAAGACTAGCGGAGCCTCCTACGAGCAGTACTTC. Translation: CASSSNFKTSGASYEQYF.

The J gene is TRBJ1-1, the V gene TRBV18; 7 bases line up with TRBD1. Germline CDR1 is KGHSH and CDR2 is LQKENI. J was trimmed by 7 bases and V by 6 bases; bases with no gene match: 14. The CDR3 sequence is 15 residues long. This chain's CDR3 is CASSSSDRAGNEAFF. CDR3 bases: TGTGCCAGCTCTTCCTCCGACAGGGCGGGTAATGAAGCTTTCTTT.

The chain is built from TRBV30 and TRBJ1-4; a weak D match, TRBD1 (5 bases). Germline V gives CDR1 GTSNPN, CDR2 SVGIG (reference sequence). The CDR3 length is 13 residues. Trimming pared 1 base from V and 10 bases from J, leaving 13 bases between. For the CDR3, the DNA is TGTGCCTGGAGTGAGGGGCTCGTGGGAAAACTGTTTTTT. It translates to CAWSEGLVGKLFF.

The V gene is TRBV27, the J gene TRBJ2-7; D gene ambiguous. Per germline, CDR1 MNHEY and CDR2 SMNVEV (reference sequence). The ends were cut back, 2 bases at V and 1 base at J, with 3 bases in the middle. The CDR3 has 12 amino acids. The CDR3, as DNA: TGTGCCAGCAGTTTACCATCCTACGAGCAGTACTTC. Residues: CASSLPSYEQYF.

This chain connects TRBV28 to TRBJ2-3; D is unclear. Germline V gene lookup returns CDR1 MDHEN and CDR2 SYDVKM. V lost 2 bases and J lost 3, with 12 bases in between. The CDR3 is made up of 15 amino acids. DNA of the CDR3: TGTGCCAGCAGTTTAGTGATCGAGGTAACAGATACGCAGTATTTT. It yields the protein CASSLVIEVTDTQYF.

The J gene is TRBJ1-4, the V gene TRBV18; no clear D. The ends were cut back, 2 bases at V and 7 bases at J, with 17 bases in the middle. Germline loops: CDR1 KGHSH, CDR2 LQKENI. This CDR3 has 16 residues. As DNA, the CDR3 is TGTGCCAGCTCACCAGTCGTACCGGTTTCGGGTGAAAAACTGTTTTTT. The encoded protein is CASSPVVPVSGEKLFF.

This rearrangement joins TRBV2 to TRBJ1-1; D unclear. Germline loops: CDR1 SNHLY, CDR2 FYNNEI. This CDR3 spans 12 amino acids. V was clipped by 8 bases and J by 3 bases, with 10 bases between them. The CDR3: CASRTDDTEAFF. DNA of the CDR3: TGTGCCAGCCGGACTGATGACACTGAAGCTTTCTTT.

The chain joins TRBV5-1 to TRBJ1-1, with 7 nucleotides matching TRBD1. The ends lost 7 bases at V and 2 bases at J; junction bases unmatched: 8. The germline V gene encodes CDR1 SGHRS and CDR2 YFSETQ. CDR3 length: 14 residues. The CDR3 loop is CASFLGTANTEAFF. As DNA, the CDR3 is TGCGCCAGCTTCCTCGGGACAGCCAACACTGAAGCTTTCTTT.

The sample holds a few counts of this clone. The J gene is TRBJ2-5, the V gene TRBV5-1; a possible D gene is TRBD2 (5 bases). CDR3 size: 13 residues. The V gene's germline CDR1 is SGHRS and CDR2 YFSETQ. The V gene lost 3 bases and the J gene lost 0 bases, with 6 bases spanning the gap. In DNA form, the CDR3 reads TGCGCCAGCAGCTGGGAGAACCAAGAGACCCAGTACTTC. Translated: CASSWENQETQYF.

A single count supports this clone. The V gene is TRBV7-8, the J gene TRBJ1-2; 10 nucleotides agree with TRBD1. Germline values: CDR1 SGHVS, CDR2 FQNEAQ. The CDR3 spans 15 residues. V trimming: 5 bases; J trimming: 3 bases; junction bases outside the gene matches: 6. CDR3 sequence (DNA): TGTGCCAGCAGCCCAGACAGGGGGCGCTACTATGGCTACACCTTC. Translation gives CASSPDRGRYYGYTF.

J is TRBJ1-3 and V is TRBV9, with 8 nucleotides matching TRBD1. With 3 bases clipped from V and 3 bases from J, the junction kept 2 bases outside the gene matches. Germline CDR1 reads SGDLS; CDR2 reads YYNGEE. The CDR3 is 14 residues long. The CDR3 is CASSGTGGGNTIYF. CDR3 coding DNA: TGTGCCAGCAGCGGAACAGGGGGTGGAAACACCATATATTTT.

CDR3 amino acids: CASSFFQGGQTYEQYF. The CDR3 bases are TGTGCCAGCAGCTTCTTTCAGGGGGGACAGACCTACGAGCAGTACTTC. The J gene is TRBJ2-5, the V gene TRBV11-3; perhaps TRBD1 as D (7 bases). With the DNA end fitting TRBJ2-7 better, the J assignment may be wrong. From germline, CDR1 is SGHNT and CDR2 YENEEA. The CDR3 runs to 16 residues.